This entry describes one T cell receptor beta chain. Its antigen is unidentified. Germline V gene lookup returns CDR1 LGHNA and CDR2 YSLEER. V was clipped by 1 base and J by 4 bases; unmatched bases: 12. The CDR3 is 19 residues long. This record belongs to a study of Ad26.COV2.S vaccination and SARS-CoV-2 variants. For the study at large: A COV1001 Ad26.COV2.S trial-arm participant provided the sample. Study-wide points: It is possible that the TCR breadth and depth analyses underestimated the total T cell responses. Substantial breadth was reported for post-vaccination spike-specific CD8+ and CD4+ T cells.

Clones were read by immunoSEQ multiplex PCR, and TCRdb kept only the in-frame ones, dropping some. This table holds hundreds of thousands of clones, roughly 90% found once. Treatment: 15 to 20 received Ad26.COV2.S at low or high dose, single or two shots; 5 received placebo; per-sample allocation not given. Sampling happened 63 days after the first vaccine or placebo injection. Sequencing was performed on peripheral blood, taken in a trial of Ad26.COV2.S vaccine versus placebo. This TCR derives from a person aged 18-60 years who received the Ad26.COV2.S COVID-19 vaccine or a placebo. The chain combines TRBV4-3 with TRBJ2-3; 12 bases are shared with TRBD2. The CDR3 loop reads CASSQGLAGVGVYADTQYF. The CDR3 DNA reads TGCGCCAGCAGCCAAGGACTAGCGGGAGTAGGTGTATACGCAGATACGCAGTATTTT.